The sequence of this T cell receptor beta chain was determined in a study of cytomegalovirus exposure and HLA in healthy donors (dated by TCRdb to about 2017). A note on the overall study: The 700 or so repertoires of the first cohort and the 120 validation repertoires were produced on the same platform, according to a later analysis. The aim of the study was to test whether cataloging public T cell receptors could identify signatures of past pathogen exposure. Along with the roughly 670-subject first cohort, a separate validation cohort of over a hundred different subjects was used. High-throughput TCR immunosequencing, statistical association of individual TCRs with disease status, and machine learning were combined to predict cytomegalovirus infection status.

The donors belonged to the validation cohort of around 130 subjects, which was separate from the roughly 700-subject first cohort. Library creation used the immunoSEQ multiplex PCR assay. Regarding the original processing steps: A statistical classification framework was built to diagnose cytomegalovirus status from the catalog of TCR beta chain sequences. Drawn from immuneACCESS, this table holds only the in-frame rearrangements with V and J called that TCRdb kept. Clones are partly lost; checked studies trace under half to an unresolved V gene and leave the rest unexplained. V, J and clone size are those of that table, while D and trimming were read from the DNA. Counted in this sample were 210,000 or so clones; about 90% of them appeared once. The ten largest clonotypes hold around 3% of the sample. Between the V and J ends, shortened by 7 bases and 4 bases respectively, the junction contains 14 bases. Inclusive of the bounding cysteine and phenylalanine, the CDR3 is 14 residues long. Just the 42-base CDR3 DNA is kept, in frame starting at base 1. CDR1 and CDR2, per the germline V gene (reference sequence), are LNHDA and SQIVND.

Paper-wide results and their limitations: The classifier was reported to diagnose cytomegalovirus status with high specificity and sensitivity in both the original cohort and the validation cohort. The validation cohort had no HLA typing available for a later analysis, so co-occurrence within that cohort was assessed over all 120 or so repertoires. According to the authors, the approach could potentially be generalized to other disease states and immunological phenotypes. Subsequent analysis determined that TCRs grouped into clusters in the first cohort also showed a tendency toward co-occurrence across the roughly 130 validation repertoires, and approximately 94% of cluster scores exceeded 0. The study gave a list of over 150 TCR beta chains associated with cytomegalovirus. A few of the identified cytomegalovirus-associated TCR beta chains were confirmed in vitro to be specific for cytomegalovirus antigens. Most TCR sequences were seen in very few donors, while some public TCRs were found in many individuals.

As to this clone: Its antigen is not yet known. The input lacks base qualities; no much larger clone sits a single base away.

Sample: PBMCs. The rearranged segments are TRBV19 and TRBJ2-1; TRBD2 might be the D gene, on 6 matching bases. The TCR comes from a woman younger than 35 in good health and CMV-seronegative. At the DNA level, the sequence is TGTGCCAGTACATATCGGGCGGGGTACAATGAGCAGTTCTTC. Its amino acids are CASTYRAGYNEQFF.